These T cell receptor beta chains were read from a single sample in a study of blood T cell repertoires in COVID-19. Sequencing was performed with immunoSEQ multiplex PCR; in TCRdb, only in-frame clones are kept and a portion is missing. The sample consists of 200,000 to 250,000 clones, more than 85% of them appearing once. Material: peripheral blood. The receptors here all came from a woman aged 45 to 65 with COVID-19, enrolled during active disease. Each CDR3 is given without its conserved first and last residue. Rows may omit the clone size; those that give it use once, few, many or a size class.

TRBJ1-5 TRBV6-1 - ASSEVWQINQPQH
TRBJ2-3 TRBV6-5 - ASSLLATSTDTQY
TRBJ2-2 TRBV30 - AWRAEGQKNTGELF
TRBJ1-3 TRBV27 few ASSLSSGNTIY
TRBJ2-1 TRBV7-2 - ASSLKTGERVNEQF
TRBJ2-5 TRBV5-8 - ASSLGQGKETQY
TRBJ2-1 TRBV28 - ASIPILDIGNEQF
TRBJ2-2 TRBV28 - ASSRTGRRTGELF
TRBJ1-2 TRBV24-1 - ATSDVSYYGYT
TRBJ1-4 TRBV2 - ASRGGGSRELF
TRBJ1-4 TRBV7-8 - ASSFDRVARKLF
TRBJ2-3 TRBV6-4 - ASSPLGAQRSRGTQY
TRBJ1-1 TRBV11-2 - ASSFPPLGRGPMNTEAF
TRBJ2-7 TRBV11-3 - ASSLPGQGSYEQY
TRBJ2-1 TRBV28 - ASSRGPRYNEQF